This T cell receptor (beta chain) was retrieved from a study of tumor-infiltrating lymphocytes in localized non-small cell lung cancer. Study-level background: Several tumor histologies, both smoking statuses, and some post-neoadjuvant chemotherapy samples were included. Study-wide points: Each assay used a separate piece of the same tissue. Available tissue quantity limited TCR sequencing to a patient subset.

Per germline, CDR1 SGHDT and CDR2 YYEEEE. V dropped 5 bases and J dropped 4 bases, with 15 bases sitting between them. The CDR3 is made up of 14 amino acids. Measured with immunoSEQ multiplex PCR; TCRdb has only the in-frame clones, and not every one. The sample has about 11,000 clones; 86% are singletons. This clone turned up a few times. The antigen remains unidentified. Sequenced: uninvolved lung tissue not adjacent to the tumor. The receptor was derived from a human donor with non-small cell lung cancer. V and J are TRBV5-6 and TRBJ1-2, with D perhaps matching TRBD1 (5 bases). As DNA, the CDR3 is TGTGCCAGCAGTTTCTCCGGGGGGTTCTATGGCTACACCTTC. Translation gives CASSFSGGFYGYTF. Full variable domain (outside the CDR3, taken from reference TRBV5-6 and TRBJ1-2): DAGVTQSPTHLIKTRGQQVTLRCSPKSGHDTVSWYQQALGQGPQFIFQYYEEEERQRGNFPDRFSGHQFPNYSSELNVNALLLGDSALYLCASSFSGGFYGYTFGSGTRLTVV.